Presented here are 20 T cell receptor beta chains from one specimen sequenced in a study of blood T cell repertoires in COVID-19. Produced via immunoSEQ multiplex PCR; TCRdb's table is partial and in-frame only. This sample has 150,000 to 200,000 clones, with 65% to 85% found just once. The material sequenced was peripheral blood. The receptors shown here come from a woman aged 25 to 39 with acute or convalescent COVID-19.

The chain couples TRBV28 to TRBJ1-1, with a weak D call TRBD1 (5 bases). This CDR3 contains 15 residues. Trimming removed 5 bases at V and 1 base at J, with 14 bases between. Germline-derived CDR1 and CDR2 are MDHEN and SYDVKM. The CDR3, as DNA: TGTGCCAGCAGTCGCCGGACATTAGGGAACACTGAAGCTTTCTTT. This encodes CASSRRTLGNTEAFF.

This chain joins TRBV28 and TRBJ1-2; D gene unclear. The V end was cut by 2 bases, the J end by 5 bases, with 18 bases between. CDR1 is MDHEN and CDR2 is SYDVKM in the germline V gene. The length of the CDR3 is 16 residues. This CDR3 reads CASSLLLPGSMYGYTF. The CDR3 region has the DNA TGTGCCAGCAGTTTACTCCTTCCGGGGTCAATGTATGGCTACACCTTC.

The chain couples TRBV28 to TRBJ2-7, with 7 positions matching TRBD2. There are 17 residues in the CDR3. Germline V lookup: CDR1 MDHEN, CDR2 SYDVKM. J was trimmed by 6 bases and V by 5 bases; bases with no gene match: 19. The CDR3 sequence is CASSPSKFRTRGVEQYF. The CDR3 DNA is TGTGCCAGCAGTCCTAGCAAGTTTCGGACTAGAGGTGTCGAGCAGTACTTC. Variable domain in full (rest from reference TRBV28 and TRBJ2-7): DVKVTQSSRYLVKRTGEKVFLECVQDMDHENMFWYRQDPGLGLRLIYFSYDVKMKEKGDIPEGYSVSREKKERFSLILESASTNQTSMYLCASSPSKFRTRGVEQYFGPGTRLTVT.

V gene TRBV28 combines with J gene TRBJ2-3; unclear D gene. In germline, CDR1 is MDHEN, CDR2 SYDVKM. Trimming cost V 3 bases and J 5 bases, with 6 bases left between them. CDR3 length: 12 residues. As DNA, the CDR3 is TGTGCCAGCAGTTTTAGTTTAGATACGCAGTATTTT. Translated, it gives CASSFSLDTQYF.

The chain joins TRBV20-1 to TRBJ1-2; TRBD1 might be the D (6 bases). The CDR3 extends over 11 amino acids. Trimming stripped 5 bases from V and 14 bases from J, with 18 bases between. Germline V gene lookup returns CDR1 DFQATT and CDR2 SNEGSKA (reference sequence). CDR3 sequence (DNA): TGCAGTGCTGCCCAGGGGTCCCTGTGGACCTTC. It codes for CSAAQGSLWTF.

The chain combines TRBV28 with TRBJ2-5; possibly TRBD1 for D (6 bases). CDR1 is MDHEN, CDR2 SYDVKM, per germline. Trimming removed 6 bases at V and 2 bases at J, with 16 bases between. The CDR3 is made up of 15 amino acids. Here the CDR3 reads CASRPGQLRQETQYF. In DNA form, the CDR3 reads TGTGCCAGCAGGCCCGGACAGTTAAGGCAAGAGACCCAGTACTTC.

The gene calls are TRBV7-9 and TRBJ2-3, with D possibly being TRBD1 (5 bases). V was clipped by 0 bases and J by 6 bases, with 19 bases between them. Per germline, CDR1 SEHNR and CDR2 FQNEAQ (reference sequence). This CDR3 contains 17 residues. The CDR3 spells CASSLALAGWRSDTQYF. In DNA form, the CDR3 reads TGTGCCAGCAGCTTAGCGCTGGCAGGGTGGCGATCGGATACGCAGTATTTT.

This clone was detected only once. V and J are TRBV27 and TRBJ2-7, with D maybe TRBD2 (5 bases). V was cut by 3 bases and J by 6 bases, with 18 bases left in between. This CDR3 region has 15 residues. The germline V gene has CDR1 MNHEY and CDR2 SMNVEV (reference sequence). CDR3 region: CASSFGGRVVREQYF. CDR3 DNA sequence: TGTGCCAGCAGTTTCGGAGGACGGGTTGTACGCGAGCAGTACTTC.

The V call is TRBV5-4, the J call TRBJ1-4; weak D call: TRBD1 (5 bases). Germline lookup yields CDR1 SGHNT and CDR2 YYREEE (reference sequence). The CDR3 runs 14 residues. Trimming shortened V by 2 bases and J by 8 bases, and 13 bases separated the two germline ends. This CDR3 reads CASSLKGAEEKLFF. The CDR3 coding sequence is TGTGCCAGCAGCTTAAAAGGGGCGGAAGAAAAACTGTTTTTT.

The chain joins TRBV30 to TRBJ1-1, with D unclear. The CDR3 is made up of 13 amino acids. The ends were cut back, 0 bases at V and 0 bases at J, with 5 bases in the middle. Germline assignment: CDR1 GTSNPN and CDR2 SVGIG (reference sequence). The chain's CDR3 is CAWSVYVNTEAFF. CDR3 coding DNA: TGTGCCTGGAGTGTCTACGTGAACACTGAAGCTTTCTTT.

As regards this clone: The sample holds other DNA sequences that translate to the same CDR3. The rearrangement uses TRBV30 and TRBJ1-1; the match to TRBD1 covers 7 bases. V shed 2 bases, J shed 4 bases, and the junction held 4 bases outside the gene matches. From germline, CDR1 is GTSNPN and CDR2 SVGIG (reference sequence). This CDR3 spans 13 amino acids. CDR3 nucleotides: TGTGCCTGGAGTAAACAGGGGAGCACTGAAGCTTTCTTT. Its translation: CAWSKQGSTEAFF.

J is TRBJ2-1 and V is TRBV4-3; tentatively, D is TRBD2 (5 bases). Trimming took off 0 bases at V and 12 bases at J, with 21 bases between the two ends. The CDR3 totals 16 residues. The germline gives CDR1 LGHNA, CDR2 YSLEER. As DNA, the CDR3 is TGCGCCAGCAGCCAAGATCTGGCTAGTGGGGAGTTGGGGCAGTTCTTC. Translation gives CASSQDLASGELGQFF.

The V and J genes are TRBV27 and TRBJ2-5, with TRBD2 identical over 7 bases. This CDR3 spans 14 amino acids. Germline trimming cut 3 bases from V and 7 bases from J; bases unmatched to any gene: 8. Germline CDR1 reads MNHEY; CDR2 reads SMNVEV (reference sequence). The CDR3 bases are TGTGCCAGCAGTTTGGGCTCCGCGGGGGTGACCCAGTACTTC. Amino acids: CASSLGSAGVTQYF.

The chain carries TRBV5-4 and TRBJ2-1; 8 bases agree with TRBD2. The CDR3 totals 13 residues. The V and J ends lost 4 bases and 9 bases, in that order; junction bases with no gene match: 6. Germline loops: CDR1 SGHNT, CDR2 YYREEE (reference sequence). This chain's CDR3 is CASSRTTSVEQFF. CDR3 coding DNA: TGTGCCAGCAGCCGAACGACTAGCGTTGAGCAGTTCTTC.

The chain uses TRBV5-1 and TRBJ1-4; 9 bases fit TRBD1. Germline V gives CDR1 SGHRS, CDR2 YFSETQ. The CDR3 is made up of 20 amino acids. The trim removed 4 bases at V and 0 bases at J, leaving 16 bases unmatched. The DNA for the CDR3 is TGCGCCAGCAGCGTCTACTCGGGACAGGGACGCTTTGCAACTAATGAAAAACTGTTTTTT. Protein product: CASSVYSGQGRFATNEKLFF.

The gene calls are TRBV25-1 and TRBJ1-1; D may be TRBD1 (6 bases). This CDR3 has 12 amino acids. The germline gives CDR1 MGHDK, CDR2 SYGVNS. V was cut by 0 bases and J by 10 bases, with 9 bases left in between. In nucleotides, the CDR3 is TGTGCCAGCAGTGAATATCGGGGGGCAGCTTTCTTT. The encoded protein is CASSEYRGAAFF.

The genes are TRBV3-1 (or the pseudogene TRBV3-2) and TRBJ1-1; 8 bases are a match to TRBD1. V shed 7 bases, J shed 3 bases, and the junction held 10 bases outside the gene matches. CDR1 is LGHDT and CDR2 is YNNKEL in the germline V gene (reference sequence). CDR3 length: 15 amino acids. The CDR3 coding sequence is TGTGCCAGCACTCCAGGGGGCAGAGGGGACACTGAAGCTTTCTTT. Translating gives CASTPGGRGDTEAFF.

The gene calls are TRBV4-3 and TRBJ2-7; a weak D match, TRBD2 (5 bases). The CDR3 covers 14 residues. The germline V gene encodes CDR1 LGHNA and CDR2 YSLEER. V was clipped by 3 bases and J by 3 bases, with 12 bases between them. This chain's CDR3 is CASSQAAGSYEQYF. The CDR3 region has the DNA TGCGCCAGCAGCCAGGCCGCGGGCAGCTACGAGCAGTACTTC.

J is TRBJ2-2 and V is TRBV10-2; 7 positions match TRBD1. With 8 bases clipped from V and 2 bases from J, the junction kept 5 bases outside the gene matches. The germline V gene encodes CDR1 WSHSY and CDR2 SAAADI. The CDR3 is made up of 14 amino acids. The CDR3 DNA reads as TGCGCCAGCCAAGACAGGGCCAACACCGGGGAGCTGTTTTTT. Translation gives CASQDRANTGELFF.

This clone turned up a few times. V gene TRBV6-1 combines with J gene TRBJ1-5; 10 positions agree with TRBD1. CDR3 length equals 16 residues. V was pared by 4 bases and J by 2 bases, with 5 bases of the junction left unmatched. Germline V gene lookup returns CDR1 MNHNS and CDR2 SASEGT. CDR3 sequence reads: CASSGGQGIGNQPQHF. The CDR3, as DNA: TGTGCCAGCAGTGGGGGACAGGGGATTGGCAATCAGCCCCAGCATTTT.